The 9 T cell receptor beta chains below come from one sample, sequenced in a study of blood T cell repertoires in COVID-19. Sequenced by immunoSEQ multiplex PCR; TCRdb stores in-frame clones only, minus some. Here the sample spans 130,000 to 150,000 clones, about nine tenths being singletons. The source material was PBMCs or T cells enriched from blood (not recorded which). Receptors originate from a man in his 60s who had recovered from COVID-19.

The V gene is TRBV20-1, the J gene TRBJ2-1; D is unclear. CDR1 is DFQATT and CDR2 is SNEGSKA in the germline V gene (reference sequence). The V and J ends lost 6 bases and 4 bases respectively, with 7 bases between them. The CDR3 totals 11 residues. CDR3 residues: CSAPPYNEQFF. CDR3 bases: TGCAGTGCCCCTCCGTACAATGAGCAGTTCTTC.

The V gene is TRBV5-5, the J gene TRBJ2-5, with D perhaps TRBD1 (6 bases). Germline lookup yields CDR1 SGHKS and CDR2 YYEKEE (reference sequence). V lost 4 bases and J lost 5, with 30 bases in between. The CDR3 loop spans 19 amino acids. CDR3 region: CASSGHPTRGHLKRETQYF. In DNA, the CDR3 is TGTGCCAGCAGCGGACATCCGACCCGGGGACACCTAAAGCGGGAGACCCAGTACTTC.

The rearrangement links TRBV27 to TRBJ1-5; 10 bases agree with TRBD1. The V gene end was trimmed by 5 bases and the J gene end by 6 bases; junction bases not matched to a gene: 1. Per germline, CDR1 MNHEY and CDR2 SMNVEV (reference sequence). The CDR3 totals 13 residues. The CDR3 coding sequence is TGTGCCAGCAGTGGGGACAGGGGTCAGCCCCAGCATTTT. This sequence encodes CASSGDRGQPQHF.

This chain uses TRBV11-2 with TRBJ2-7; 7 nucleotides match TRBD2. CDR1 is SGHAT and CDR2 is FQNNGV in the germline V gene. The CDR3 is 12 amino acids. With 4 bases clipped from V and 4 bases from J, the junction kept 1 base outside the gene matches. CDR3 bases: TGTGCCAGCAGCTGGGGGGGGTACGAGCAGTACTTC. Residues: CASSWGGYEQYF.

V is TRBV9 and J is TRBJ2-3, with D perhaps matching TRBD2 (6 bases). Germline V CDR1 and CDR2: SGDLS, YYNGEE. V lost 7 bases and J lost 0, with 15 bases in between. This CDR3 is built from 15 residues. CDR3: CASGRGSASTDTQYF. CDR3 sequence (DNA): TGTGCCAGCGGCCGGGGGTCCGCTAGCACAGATACGCAGTATTTT.

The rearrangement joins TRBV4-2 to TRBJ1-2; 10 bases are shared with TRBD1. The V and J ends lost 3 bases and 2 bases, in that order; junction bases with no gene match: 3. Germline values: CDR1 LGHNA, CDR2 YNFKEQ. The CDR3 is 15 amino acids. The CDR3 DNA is TGTGCCAGCAGCCAGACAGGGGGCACGAACTATGGCTACACCTTC. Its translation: CASSQTGGTNYGYTF.

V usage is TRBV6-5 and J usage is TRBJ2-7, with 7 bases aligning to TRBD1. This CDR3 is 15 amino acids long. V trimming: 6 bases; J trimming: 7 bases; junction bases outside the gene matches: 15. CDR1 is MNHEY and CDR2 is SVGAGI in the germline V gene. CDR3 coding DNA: TGTGCCAGCAGAACCGACAGGGCCCCGAGGGGGGAGCAGTACTTC. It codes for CASRTDRAPRGEQYF.

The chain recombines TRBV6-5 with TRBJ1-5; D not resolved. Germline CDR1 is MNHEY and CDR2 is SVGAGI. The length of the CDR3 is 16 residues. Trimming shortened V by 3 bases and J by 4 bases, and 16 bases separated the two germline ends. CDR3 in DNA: TGTGCCAGCAGTTATAGTCTCGCCCTTCAAAATCAGCCCCAGCATTTT. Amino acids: CASSYSLALQNQPQHF.

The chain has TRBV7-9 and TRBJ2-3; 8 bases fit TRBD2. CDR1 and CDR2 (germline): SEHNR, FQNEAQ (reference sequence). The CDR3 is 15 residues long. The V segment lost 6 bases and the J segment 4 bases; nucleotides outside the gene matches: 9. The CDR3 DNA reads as TGTGCCAGCAGAGGTTTAGCGGGACGGGCAGATACGCAGTATTTT. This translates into CASRGLAGRADTQYF. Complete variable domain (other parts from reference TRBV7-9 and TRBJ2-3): DTGVSQNPRHKITKRGQNVTFRCDPISEHNRLYWYRQTLGQGPEFLTYFQNEAQLEKSRLLSDRFSAERPKGSFSTLEIQRTEQGDSAMYLCASRGLAGRADTQYFGPGTRLTVL.